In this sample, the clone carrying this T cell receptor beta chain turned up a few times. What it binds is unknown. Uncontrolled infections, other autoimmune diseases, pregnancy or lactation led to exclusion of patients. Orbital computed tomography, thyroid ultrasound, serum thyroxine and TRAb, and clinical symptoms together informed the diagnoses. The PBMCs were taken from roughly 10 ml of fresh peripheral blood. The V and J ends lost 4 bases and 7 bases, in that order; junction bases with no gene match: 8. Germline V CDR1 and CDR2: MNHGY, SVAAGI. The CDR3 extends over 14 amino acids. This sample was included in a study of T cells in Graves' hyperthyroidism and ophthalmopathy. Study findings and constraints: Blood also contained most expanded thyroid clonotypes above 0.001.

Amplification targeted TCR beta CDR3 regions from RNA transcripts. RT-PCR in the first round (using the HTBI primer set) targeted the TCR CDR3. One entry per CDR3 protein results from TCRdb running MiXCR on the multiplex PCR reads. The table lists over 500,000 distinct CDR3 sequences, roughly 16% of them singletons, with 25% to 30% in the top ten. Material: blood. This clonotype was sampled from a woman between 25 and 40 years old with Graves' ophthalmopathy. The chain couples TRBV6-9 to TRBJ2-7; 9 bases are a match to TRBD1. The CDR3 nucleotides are TGTGCCAGCAGTTCGCAGACAGGGGGAGATGAGCAGTACTTC. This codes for CASSSQTGGDEQYF.